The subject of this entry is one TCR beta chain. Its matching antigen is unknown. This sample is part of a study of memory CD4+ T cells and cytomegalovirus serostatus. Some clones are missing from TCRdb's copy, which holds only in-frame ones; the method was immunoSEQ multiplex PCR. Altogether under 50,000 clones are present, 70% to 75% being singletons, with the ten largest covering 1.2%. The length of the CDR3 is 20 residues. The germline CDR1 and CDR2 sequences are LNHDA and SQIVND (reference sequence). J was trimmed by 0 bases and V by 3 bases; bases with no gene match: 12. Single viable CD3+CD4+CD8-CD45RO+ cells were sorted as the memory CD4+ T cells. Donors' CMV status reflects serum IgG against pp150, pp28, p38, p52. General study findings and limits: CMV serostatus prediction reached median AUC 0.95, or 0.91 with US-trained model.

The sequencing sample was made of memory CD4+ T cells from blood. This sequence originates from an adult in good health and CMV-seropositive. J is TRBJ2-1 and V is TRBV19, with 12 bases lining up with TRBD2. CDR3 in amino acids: CASSIFPGLAGQSSYNEQFF. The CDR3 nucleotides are TGTGCCAGTAGTATTTTTCCGGGACTAGCGGGCCAGAGCTCCTACAATGAGCAGTTCTTC.